This TCR beta chain was recovered during a study of blood T cells in healthy people across ages. A second roughly 6 to 12 cycle PCR used barcoded and J-beta primers. Tags on each cDNA molecule came from a template-switch adaptor with 12 random nucleotides. TCRdb redid the calling of the 5' RACE reads with MiXCR, one entry per CDR3 protein. The sample lists about 1.5 million distinct CDR3 sequences; roughly 40% were seen once. Study observations and caveats: Strong correlation linked observed beta diversity and percent naive T cells. Both higher diversity and more naive CD4+ cells marked long-lived donors when set against aged donors.

On this clonotype: The antigen is unknown. At one of its ends the junction is not consistent with the germline gene, which may arise from a read error.

The CDR3 totals 13 residues. The germline CDR1 and CDR2 sequences are MNHEY and SVGAGI. Sequencing input: blood. The chain links TRBV6-5 to TRBJ2-1; no clear D gene. The sequence was collected from a woman aged 18-35 years in good health. As DNA, the CDR3 is TGTGTCAGCAGTTATGGTCGACACAATGAGCAGTTCTTC. This sequence encodes CVSSYGRHNEQFF.